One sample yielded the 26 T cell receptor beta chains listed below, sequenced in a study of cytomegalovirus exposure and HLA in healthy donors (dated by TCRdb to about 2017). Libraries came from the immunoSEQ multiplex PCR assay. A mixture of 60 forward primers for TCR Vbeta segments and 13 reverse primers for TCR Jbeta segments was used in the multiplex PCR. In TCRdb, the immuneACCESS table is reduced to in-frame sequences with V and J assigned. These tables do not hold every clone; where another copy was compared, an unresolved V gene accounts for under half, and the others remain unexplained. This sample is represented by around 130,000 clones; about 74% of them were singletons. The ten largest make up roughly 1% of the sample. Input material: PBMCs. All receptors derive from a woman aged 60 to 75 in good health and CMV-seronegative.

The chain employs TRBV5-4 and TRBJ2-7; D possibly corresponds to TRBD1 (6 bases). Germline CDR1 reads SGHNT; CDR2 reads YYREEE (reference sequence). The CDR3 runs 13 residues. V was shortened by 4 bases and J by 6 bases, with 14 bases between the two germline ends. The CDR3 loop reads CASSTDQGREQYF. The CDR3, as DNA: TGTGCCAGCAGCACGGATCAGGGGCGCGAGCAGTACTTC.

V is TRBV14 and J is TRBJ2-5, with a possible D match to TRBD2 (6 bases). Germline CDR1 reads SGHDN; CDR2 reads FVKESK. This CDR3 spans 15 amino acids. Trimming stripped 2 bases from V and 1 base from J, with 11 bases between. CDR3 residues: CASSQWGDLQETQYF. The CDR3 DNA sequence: TGTGCCAGCAGCCAATGGGGGGACCTCCAAGAGACCCAGTACTTC. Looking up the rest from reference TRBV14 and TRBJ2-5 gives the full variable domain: EAGVTQFPSHSVIEKGQTVTLRCDPISGHDNLYWYRRVMGKEIKFLLHFVKESKQDESGMPNNRFLAERTGGTYSTLKVQPAELEDSGVYFCASSQWGDLQETQYFGPGTRLLVL.

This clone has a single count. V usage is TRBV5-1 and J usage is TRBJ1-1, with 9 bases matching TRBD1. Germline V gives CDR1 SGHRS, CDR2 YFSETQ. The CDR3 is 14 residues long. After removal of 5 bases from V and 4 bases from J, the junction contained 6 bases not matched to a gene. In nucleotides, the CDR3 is TGCGCCAGCAGGGCACAGGGGGCGCGCACTGAAGCTTTCTTT. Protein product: CASRAQGARTEAFF. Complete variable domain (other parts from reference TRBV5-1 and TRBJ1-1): KAGVTQTPRYLIKTRGQQVTLSCSPISGHRSVSWYQQTPGQGLQFLFEYFSETQRNKGNFPGRFSGRQFSNSRSEMNVSTLELGDSALYLCASRAQGARTEAFFGQGTRLTVV.

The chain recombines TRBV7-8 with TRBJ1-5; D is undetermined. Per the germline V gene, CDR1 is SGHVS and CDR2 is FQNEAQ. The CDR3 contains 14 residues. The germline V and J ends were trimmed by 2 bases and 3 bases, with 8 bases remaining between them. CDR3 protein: CASSLSDNNQPQHF. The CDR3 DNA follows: TGTGCCAGCAGCTTAAGTGACAACAATCAGCCCCAGCATTTT. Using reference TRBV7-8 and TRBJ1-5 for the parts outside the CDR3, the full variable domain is GAGVSQSPRYKVAKRGQDVALRCDPISGHVSLFWYQQALGQGPEFLTYFQNEAQLDKSGLPSDRFFAERPEGSVSTLKIQRTQQEDSAVYLCASSLSDNNQPQHFGDGTRLSIL.

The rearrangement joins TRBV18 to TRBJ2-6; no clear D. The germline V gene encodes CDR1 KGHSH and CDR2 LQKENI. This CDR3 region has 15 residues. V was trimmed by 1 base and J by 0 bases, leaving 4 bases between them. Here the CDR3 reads CASSPLLSGANVLTF. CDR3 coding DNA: TGTGCCAGCTCACCACTCCTCTCTGGGGCCAACGTCCTGACTTTC.

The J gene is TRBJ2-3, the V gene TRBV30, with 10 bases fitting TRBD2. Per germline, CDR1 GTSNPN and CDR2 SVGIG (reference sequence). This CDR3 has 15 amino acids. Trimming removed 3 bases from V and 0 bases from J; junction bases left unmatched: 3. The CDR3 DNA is TGTGCCTGGAGCACTAGCGGGGTTAGCACAGATACGCAGTATTTT. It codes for CAWSTSGVSTDTQYF.

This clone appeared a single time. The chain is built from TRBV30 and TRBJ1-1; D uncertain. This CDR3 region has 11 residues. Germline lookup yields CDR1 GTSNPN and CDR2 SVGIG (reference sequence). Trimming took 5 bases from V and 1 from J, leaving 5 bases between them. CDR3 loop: CAWAKNTEAFF. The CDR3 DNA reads TGTGCCTGGGCGAAGAACACTGAAGCTTTCTTT.

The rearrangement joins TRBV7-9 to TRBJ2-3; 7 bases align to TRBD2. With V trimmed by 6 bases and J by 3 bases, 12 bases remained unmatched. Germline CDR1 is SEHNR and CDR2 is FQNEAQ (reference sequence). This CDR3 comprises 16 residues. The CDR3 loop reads CASRRDRAGETDTQYF. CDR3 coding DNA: TGTGCCAGCAGGCGCGACCGGGCGGGAGAAACAGATACGCAGTATTTT.

The CDR3 region is CASSYSVLAGIDTQYF. The CDR3 nucleotides read TGTGCCAGCAGTTACTCTGTTTTAGCGGGAATAGATACGCAGTATTTT. The J gene is TRBJ2-3, the V gene TRBV6-5; 8 nucleotides match TRBD2. Looked up from germline, CDR1 is MNHEY and CDR2 is SVGAGI. The CDR3 runs to 16 residues. V gave up 0 bases and J gave up 5 bases; unmatched junction bases: 7.

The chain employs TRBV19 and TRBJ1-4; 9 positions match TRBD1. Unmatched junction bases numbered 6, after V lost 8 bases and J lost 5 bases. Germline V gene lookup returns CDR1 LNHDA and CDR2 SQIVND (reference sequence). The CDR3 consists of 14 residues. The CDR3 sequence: CASGRTGVNEKLFF. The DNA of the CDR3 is TGTGCCAGTGGGCGGACAGGGGTCAATGAAAAACTGTTTTTT.

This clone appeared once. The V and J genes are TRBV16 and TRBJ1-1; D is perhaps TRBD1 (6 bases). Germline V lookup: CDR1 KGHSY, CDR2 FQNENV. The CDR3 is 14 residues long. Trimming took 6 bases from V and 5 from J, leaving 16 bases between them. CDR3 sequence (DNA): TGTGCCAGCAGTTACCGGGACATCAAAACTGAAGCTTTCTTT. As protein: CASSYRDIKTEAFF.

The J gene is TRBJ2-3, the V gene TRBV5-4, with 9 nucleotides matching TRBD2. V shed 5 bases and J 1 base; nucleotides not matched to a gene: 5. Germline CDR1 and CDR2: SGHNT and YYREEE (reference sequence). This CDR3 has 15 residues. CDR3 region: CASRGSGGGTDTQYF. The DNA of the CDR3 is TGTGCCAGCAGGGGTAGCGGGGGCGGCACAGATACGCAGTATTTT.

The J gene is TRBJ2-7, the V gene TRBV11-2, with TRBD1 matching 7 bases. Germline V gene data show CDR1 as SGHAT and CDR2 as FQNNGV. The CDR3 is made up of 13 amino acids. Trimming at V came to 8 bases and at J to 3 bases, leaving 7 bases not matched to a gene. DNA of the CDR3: TGTGCCAGCGGCCGACAGGGTTTCTACGAGCAGTACTTC. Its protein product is CASGRQGFYEQYF.

The CDR3 nucleotides read TGTGCCATCAGTGAGTCAGAGGAGACAGGGGCTATACCCTCCTACGAGCAGTACTTC. Its protein is CAISESEETGAIPSYEQYF. The rearrangement joins TRBV10-3 to TRBJ2-7, with 8 bases fitting TRBD1. J gave up 0 bases and V 0 bases, and 13 bases lay outside the gene matches. CDR3 size: 19 residues. Per germline, CDR1 ENHRY and CDR2 SYGVKD.

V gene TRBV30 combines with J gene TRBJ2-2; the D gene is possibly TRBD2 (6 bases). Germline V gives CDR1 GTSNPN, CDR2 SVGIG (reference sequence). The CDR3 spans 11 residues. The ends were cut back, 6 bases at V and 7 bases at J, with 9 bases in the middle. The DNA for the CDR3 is TGTGCCTGCCAGGGAGGCGGGGAGCTGTTTTTT. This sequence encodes CACQGGGELFF.

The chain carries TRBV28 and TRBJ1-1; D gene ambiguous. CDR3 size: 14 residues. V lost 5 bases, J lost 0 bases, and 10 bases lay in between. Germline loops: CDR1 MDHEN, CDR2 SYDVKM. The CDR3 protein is CASSPSSLNTEAFF. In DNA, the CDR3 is TGTGCCAGCAGTCCCTCCAGTTTGAACACTGAAGCTTTCTTT.

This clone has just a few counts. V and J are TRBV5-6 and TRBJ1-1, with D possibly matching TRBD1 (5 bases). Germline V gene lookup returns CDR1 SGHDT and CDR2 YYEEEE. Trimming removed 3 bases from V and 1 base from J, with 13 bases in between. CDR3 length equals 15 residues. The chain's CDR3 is CASSWGGSGNTEAFF. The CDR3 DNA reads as TGTGCCAGCAGCTGGGGGGGGAGCGGGAACACTGAAGCTTTCTTT.

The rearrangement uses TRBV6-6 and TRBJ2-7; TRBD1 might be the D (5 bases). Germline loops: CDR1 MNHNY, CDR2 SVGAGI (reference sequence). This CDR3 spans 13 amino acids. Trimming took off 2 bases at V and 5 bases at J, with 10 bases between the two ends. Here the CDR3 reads CASSYSHRNEQYF. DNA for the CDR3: TGTGCCAGCAGTTACAGCCACAGGAACGAGCAGTACTTC.

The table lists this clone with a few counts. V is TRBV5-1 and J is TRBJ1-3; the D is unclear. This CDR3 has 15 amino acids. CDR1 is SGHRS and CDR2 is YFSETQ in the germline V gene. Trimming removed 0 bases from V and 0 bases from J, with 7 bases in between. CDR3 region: CASSLGEFSGNTIYF. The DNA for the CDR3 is TGCGCCAGCAGCTTGGGGGAGTTCTCTGGAAACACCATATATTTT. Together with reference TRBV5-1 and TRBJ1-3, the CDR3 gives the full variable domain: KAGVTQTPRYLIKTRGQQVTLSCSPISGHRSVSWYQQTPGQGLQFLFEYFSETQRNKGNFPGRFSGRQFSNSRSEMNVSTLELGDSALYLCASSLGEFSGNTIYFGEGSWLTVV.

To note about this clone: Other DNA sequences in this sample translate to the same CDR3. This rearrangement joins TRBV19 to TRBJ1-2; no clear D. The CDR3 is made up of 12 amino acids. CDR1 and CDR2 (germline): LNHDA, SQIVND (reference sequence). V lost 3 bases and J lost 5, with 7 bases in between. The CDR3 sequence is CASSISGYGYTF. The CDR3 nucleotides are TGTGCCAGTAGTATCAGTGGTTATGGCTACACCTTC.

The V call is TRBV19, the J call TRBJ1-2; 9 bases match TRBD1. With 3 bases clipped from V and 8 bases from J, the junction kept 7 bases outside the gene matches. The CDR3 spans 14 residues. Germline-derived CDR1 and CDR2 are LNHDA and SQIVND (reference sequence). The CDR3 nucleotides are TGTGCCAGTAGTATCCGGGACAGGGCTGACGGCTACACCTTC. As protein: CASSIRDRADGYTF. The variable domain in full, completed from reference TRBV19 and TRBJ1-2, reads DGGITQSPKYLFRKEGQNVTLSCEQNLNHDAMYWYRQDPGQGLRLIYYSQIVNDFQKGDIAEGYSVSREKKESFPLTVTSAQKNPTAFYLCASSIRDRADGYTFGSGTRLTVV.

CDR3 DNA: TGCGCCAGCAGCGGGGCAGGGTCACACGAGCAGTACTTC. This codes for CASSGAGSHEQYF. The chain carries TRBV5-1 and TRBJ2-7; D is possibly TRBD1 (5 bases). The CDR3 length is 13 residues. Trimming removed 4 bases at V and 5 bases at J, with 13 bases between. CDR1 and CDR2 from the germline V gene are SGHRS and YFSETQ.

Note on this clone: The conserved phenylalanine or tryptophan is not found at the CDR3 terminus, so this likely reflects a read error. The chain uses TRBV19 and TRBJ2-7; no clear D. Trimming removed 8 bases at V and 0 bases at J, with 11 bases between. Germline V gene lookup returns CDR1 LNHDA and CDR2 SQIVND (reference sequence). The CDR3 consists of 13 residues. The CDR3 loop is CASRRQSSYEQYL. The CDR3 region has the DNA TGTGCCAGTCGCAGGCAAAGCTCCTACGAGCAGTACCTC.

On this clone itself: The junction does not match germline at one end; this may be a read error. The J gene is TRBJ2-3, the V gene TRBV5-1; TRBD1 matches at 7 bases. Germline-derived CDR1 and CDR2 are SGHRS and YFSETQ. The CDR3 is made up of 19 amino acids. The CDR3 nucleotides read TGCGCCAGCAGTACCACCACAGCCGTAGGGACAGCTAGCACAGATACGCGGTATTTT. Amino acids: CASSTTTAVGTASTDTRYF.

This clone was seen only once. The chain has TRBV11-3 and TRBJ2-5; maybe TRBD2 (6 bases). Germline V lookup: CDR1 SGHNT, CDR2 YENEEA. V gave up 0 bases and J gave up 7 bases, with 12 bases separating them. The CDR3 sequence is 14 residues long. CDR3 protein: CASSLEGDWGTQYF. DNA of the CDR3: TGTGCCAGCAGCTTAGAGGGGGACTGGGGGACCCAGTACTTC.

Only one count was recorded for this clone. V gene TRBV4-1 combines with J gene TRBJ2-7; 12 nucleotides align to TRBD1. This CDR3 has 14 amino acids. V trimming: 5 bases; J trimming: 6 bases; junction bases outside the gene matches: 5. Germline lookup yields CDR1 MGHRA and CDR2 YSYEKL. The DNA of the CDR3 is TGCGCCAGCAGCAAAGGGACAGGGGGCCTCGAGCAGTACTTC. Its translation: CASSKGTGGLEQYF.